This T cell receptor (beta chain) came from a study of CD8+ T cells in alopecia areata. Described treatment: oral pan-JAK inhibitor, 5-10 mg twice daily. As the sequencing template, cDNA was produced by extracting RNA and reverse transcribing it. This table comes from immunoSEQ multiplex PCR, and its TCRdb copy is limited to in-frame clones, with some not included. The sample contains 150,000 to 200,000 clones, about 60% of which appear only once. Germline V CDR1 and CDR2: SGHDN, FVKESK. The V segment lost 4 bases and the J segment 1 base; nucleotides outside the gene matches: 8. CDR3 size: 16 residues.

The specimen was CD8+ T cells sorted from blood, collected at week 24, from a patient treated with tofacitinib. The rearrangement links TRBV14 to TRBJ2-3; 7 positions agree with TRBD2. The clonotype was recovered from a human donor with alopecia areata. CDR3 amino acids: CASSPTGGLGTDTQYF. The CDR3 DNA reads TGTGCCAGCAGCCCCACGGGGGGTCTCGGCACAGATACGCAGTATTTT. Supplemented by reference TRBV14 and TRBJ2-3, the full variable domain reads EAGVTQFPSHSVIEKGQTVTLRCDPISGHDNLYWYRRVMGKEIKFLLHFVKESKQDESGMPNNRFLAERTGGTYSTLKVQPAELEDSGVYFCASSPTGGLGTDTQYFGPGTRLTVL.